This record looks at one T cell receptor (beta chain) sequence and its context. The data are from a study of control samples from healthy donors and cancer patients. Using immunoSEQ multiplex PCR, the repertoire was profiled, and TCRdb retains in-frame clones only, with some absent. The table lists 35,000 to 55,000 clones, over 75% of them singletons. Input material: PBMCs. This receptor was obtained from a woman aged 60-70 years with lung cancer.

The CDR3 region has the DNA TGTGCCAGCAGCCAAGACTCAGGGGGCGATGGCTACACCTTC. It is translated as CASSQDSGGDGYTF. The chain couples TRBV3-1 (or the pseudogene TRBV3-2) to TRBJ1-2, with 8 bases fitting TRBD1. Losses at the gene ends were 0 bases for V and 6 bases for J; bases not matched to a gene: 3. The CDR3 totals 14 residues. CDR1 and CDR2 (germline): LGHDT, YNNKEL (reference sequence).